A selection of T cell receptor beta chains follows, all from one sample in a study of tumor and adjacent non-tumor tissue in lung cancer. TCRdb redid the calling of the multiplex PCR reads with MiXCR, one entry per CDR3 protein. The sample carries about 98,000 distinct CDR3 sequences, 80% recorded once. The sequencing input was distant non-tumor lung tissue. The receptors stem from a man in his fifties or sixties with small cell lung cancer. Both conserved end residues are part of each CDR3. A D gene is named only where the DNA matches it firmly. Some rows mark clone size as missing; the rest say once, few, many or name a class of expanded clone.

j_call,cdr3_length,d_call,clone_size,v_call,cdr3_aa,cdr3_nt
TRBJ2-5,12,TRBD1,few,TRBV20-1,CSVRDRAGTQYF,TGCAGTGTTAGAGACAGGGCCGGGACCCAGTACTTC
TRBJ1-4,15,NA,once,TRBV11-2,CANSLQTGRNEQLCF,TGTGCCAACAGCTTACAGACAGGACGTAATGAACAACTGTGTTTT
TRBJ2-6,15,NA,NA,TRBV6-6,CASGLQPSGANVLTF,TGTGCCAGCGGCTTACAGCCCTCTGGTGCCAACGTCCTGACTTTC
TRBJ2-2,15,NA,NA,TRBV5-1,CASRLDVRVSGELFF,TGCGCCAGCAGATTGGACGTCCGTGTCAGCGGGGAGCTGTTTTTT
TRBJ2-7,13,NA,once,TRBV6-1,CTSSAGQLYEHYF,TGTACCAGTAGTGCCGGACAGCTCTACGAGCATTACTTC
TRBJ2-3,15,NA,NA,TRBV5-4,CASNPWRKITDTQYF,TGTGCCAGCAATCCATGGAGGAAGATTACGGATACGCAGTATTTT
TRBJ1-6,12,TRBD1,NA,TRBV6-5,CASRGQAQSLHF,TGTGCCAGCAGAGGACAGGCTCAATCCCTCCACTTT
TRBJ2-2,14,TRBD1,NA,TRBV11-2,CTSRRTGNTGELFF,TGTACCAGCCGCAGGACAGGGAACACCGGGGAACTGTTTTTT
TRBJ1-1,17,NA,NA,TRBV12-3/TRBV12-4,CASSKKFVWVAYTEAFF,TGTGCTAGCAGTAAGAAGTTTGTCTGGGTTGCGTACACTGAAGCTTTCTTT
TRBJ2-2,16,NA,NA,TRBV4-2,CACNQDLWAKTGELFF,TGTGCCTGCAACCAAGATCTGTGGGCCAAGACCGGGGAGCTGTTTTTT
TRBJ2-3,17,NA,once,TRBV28,CASTSGLRNLPAHTQYF,TGTGCCAGCACCTCGGGGCTACGTAACCTACCGGCCCATACGCAGTATTTT
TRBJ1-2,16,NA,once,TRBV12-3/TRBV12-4,CASSLLGGAFSYDYTF,TGTGCCAGCAGTTTACTCGGTGGGGCTTTTAGTTATGACTACACCTTC
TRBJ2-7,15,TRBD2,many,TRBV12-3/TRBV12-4,CASSPRSGRAYEQYF,TGTGCCAGCAGTCCCCGAAGCGGGAGGGCCTACGAGCAGTACTTC
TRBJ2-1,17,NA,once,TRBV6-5,CASSYSIWGLADKEQFF,TGTGCCAGCAGTTACTCGATATGGGGGCTAGCGGACAAAGAGCAGTTCTTC
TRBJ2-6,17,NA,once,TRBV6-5,CASSLNRDHSRANVLTF,TGTGCCAGCAGCCTGAACAGGGACCACTCTAGGGCCAACGTCTTGACTTTC
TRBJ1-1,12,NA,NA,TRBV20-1,CSARGFEVEAIF,TGTAGTGCTAGAGGGTTTGAAGTTGAAGCTATCTTT
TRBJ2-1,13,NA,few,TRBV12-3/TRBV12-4,CASSLPAGDEQFF,TGTGCCAGCAGTCTCCCAGCCGGCGATGAGCAGTTCTTC
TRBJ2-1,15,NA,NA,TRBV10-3,CAISEKTTKYNEQFF,TGTGCCATCAGTGAAAAGACCACCAAATACAATGAACAGTTCTTC
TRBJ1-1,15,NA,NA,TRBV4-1,CTKSQVPGRGTEAFF,TGCACCAAGAGCCAAGTTCCAGGGCGTGGCACTGAAGCTTTCTTT
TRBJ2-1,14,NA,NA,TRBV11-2,CVTQERQGDNDQFF,TGTGTCACCCAGGAGCGGCAGGGCGACAATGACCAGTTCTTC
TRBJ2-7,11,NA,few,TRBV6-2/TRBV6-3,CASSQPGKQYF,TGTGCTAGTAGTCAACCTGGAAAGCAGTACTTC
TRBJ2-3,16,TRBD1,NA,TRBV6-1,CASSAYRGKGADTQYF,TGTGCCAGCAGTGCATACAGGGGTAAGGGCGCAGATACGCAGTATTTT
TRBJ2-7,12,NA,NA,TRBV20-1,CSVSILTYERYF,TGCAGTGTCTCAATCCTAACCTACGAGCGGTACTTT
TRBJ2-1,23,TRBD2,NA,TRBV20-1,CSARPSPPAALGTSGVTYNEQFF,TGCAGTGCTAGACCCTCCCCCCCCGCCGCCCTGGGGACTAGCGGGGTGACCTACAATGAGCAGTTCTTC
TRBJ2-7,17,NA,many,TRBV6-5,CASSRMPPQGGSYEQYF,TGTGCCAGCAGCCGGATGCCACCACAGGGCGGGTCCTACGAGCAGTACTTC
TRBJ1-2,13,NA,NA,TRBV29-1,CSVFARDIDGYTF,TGCAGCGTATTTGCGAGGGATATCGATGGCTACACCTTC
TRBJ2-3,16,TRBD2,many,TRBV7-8,CASSLLASGRADTQYF,TGTGCCAGCAGCTTACTGGCTAGCGGGAGGGCGGATACGCAGTATTTT
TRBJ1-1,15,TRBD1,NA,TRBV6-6,CDSSYSGGENTEAFF,TGTGACAGCAGTTACTCAGGGGGTGAGAACACTGAAGCTTTCTTT
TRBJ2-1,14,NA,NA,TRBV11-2,CACQKRQGVNKRFF,TGTGCCTGCCAGAAGCGGCAGGGCGTCAATAAGCGGTTCTTC
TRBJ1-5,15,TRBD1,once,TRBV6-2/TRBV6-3,CASSGSGQGNQPQHF,TGTGCCAGTAGCGGGAGCGGACAGGGGAATCAGCCCCAACATTTT
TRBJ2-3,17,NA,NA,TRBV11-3,CASRGAHGGNPSHTQYF,TGTGCCAGCAGAGGGGCTCATGGTGGGAACCCGAGTCATACGCAGTATTTT
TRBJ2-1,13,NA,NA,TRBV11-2,CASSLVRDNGQFF,TGTGCCAGCAGCTTAGTGAGGGACAATGGGCAGTTCTTC
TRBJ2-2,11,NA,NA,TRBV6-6,CANQGDGELFF,TGTGCCAACCAAGGGGACGGGGAGCTGTTTTTT
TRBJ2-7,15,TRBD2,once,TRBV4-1,CASRQGLAGGCEQYF,TGCGCCAGCAGACAAGGACTAGCGGGAGGCTGCGAGCAGTACTTC
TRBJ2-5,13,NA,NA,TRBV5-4,CASSNGEEEIQYF,TGTGCCAGCAGCAATGGAGAGGAAGAGATCCAGTACTTC
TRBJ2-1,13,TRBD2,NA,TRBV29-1,CCVEGLARNEQFF,TGCTGCGTTGAAGGACTAGCGCGGAATGAGCAGTTCTTC
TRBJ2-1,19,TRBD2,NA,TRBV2,CASSEGGTNGSRVDNEQFF,TGTGCCAGCAGTGAAGGAGGGACTAACGGGAGTAGGGTAGACAATGAGCAGTTCTTC
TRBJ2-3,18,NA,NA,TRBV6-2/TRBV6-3,CASSYSRPLGRIPDTQYF,TGTGCCAGCAGTTACTCGCGCCCCTTGGGGCGAATCCCAGATACGCAGTATTTT
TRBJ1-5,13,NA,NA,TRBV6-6,CAIGVYSNQPQHF,TGTGCTATCGGAGTATATAGCAATCAGCCCCAGCATTTT
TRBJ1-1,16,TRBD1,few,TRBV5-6,CAGSLASGTANTEAFF,TGTGCCGGCAGTTTGGCCTCCGGGACAGCGAATACTGAAGCTTTCTTT
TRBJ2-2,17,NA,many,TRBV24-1,CATSDLPRGGNTGELFF,TGTGCCACCAGTGATTTGCCCAGGGGGGGGAACACCGGGGAGCTGTTTTTT
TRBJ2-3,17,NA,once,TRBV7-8,CASNLGAESASTDTQYF,TGTGCCAGCAACTTAGGGGCGGAGTCCGCTAGCACAGATACGCAGTATTTT
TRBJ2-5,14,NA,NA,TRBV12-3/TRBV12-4,CSSSLMGREETQYF,TGCTCCAGCAGTTTAATGGGCAGGGAAGAGACCCAGTACTTC
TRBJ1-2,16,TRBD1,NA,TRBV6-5,CASSYRIPTGDYDYTF,TGTGCCAGCAGTTACAGAATCCCGACAGGGGATTACGACTACACCTTC
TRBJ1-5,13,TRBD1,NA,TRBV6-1,CASRGGQGQPEHF,TGTGCCAGCAGGGGCGGACAGGGGCAGCCCGAGCATTTT
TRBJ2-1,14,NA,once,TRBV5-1,CASTLSSSYNEHFF,TGCGCCAGCACTCTGAGTAGCTCTTACAATGAGCACTTCTTC
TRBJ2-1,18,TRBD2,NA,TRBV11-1,CASSSESRTSRSCNEQFF,TGTGCCAGCAGTTCAGAATCGAGGACTAGCAGGAGTTGTAATGAGCAGTTCTTC
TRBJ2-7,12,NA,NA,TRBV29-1,CSVRDASYEQYF,TGCAGCGTCCGGGACGCCTCCTATGAGCAGTACTTC
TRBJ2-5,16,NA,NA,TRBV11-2,CASSSSGDRGMETQYF,TGTGCCAGCAGCTCTAGCGGGGACAGGGGTATGGAGACCCAGTACTTC
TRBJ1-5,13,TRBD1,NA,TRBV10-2,CASSDSRGQSSRF,TGCGCCAGCAGTGATAGCAGGGGACAGTCCTCGCGTTTT
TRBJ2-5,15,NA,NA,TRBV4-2,CASTHGTQLQKAQYF,TGTGCCAGCACCCATGGGACTCAGCTACAAAAGGCCCAGTACTTC
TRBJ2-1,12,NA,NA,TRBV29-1,CSLAVGNNEQLF,TGCAGCTTAGCGGTGGGAAACAATGAGCAGTTATTC
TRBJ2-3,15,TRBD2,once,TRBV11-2,CASSPGGSLNEPQYF,TGTGCCAGCAGTCCGGGGGGGTCACTCAATGAGCCCCAGTATTTT
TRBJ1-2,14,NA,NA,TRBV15,CATSRDPGQGGYTF,TGTGCCACCAGCAGAGATCCCGGACAAGGCGGCTACACCTTC
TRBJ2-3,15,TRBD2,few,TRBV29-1,CSVGWRGSDTDTQYF,TGCAGCGTTGGATGGCGGGGGTCTGACACAGATACGCAGTATTTT
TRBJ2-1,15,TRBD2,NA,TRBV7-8,CAGSWVAGGTNEQFF,TGTGCCGGCAGCTGGGTAGCGGGAGGTACCAATGAGCAGTTCTTC
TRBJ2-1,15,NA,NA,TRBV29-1,CSVAHLDWESNEQFF,TGCAGCGTTGCACATCTGGACTGGGAGAGCAATGAGCAGTTCTTC
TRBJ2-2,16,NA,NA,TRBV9,CASSTSLRDANGELFF,TGTGCCAGCAGCACGAGCCTCCGGGACGCTAACGGGGAGCTGTTTTTT
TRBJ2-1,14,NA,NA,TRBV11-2,CASSRVEPYNEQFF,TGTGCCAGCAGCAGAGTCGAACCCTACAATGAGCAGTTCTTC